These 29 T cell receptor beta chains came from one sample sequenced in a study of blood T cell repertoires in COVID-19. Some clones are missing from TCRdb's copy, which holds only in-frame ones; the method was immunoSEQ multiplex PCR. This table has hundreds of thousands of clones, approximately 91% appearing once. Source material: peripheral blood. The receptors derive from a man younger than 35 with active or convalescent COVID-19.

The chain employs TRBV2 and TRBJ2-1, with 8 bases matching TRBD2. CDR1 is SNHLY, CDR2 FYNNEI, per germline. V lost 7 bases, J lost 1 base, and 6 bases stayed unmatched. The CDR3 runs to 15 residues. In DNA form, the CDR3 reads TGTGCCAGCACCACAGCGGGGGCGTCCTACAATGAGCAGTTCTTC. Encoded protein: CASTTAGASYNEQFF.

The V and J genes are TRBV7-9 and TRBJ2-1; 8 nucleotides match TRBD1. The germline V gene has CDR1 SEHNR and CDR2 FQNEAQ (reference sequence). The CDR3 has 11 residues. V lost 1 base and J lost 16; bases outside the gene matches: 3. Here the CDR3 DNA reads TGTGCCAGCAGCTTAGGACAGGGGTGCTTCTTC. Translated, it gives CASSLGQGCFF. The whole variable domain, remainder taken from reference TRBV7-9 and TRBJ2-1, is DTGVSQNPRHKITKRGQNVTFRCDPISEHNRLYWYRQTLGQGPEFLTYFQNEAQLEKSRLLSDRFSAERPKGSFSTLEIQRTEQGDSAMYLCASSLGQGCFFGPGTRLTVL.

The V call is TRBV27, the J call TRBJ1-2; D gene uncertain. The CDR3 is 13 amino acids. The ends were cut back, 2 bases at V and 2 bases at J, with 6 bases in the middle. The germline V gene encodes CDR1 MNHEY and CDR2 SMNVEV (reference sequence). The CDR3 DNA sequence: TGTGCCAGCAGTTTAAAACAGAACTATGGCTACACCTTC. Translation gives CASSLKQNYGYTF.

The chain has TRBV13 and TRBJ1-4; 7 bases line up with TRBD1. The J segment lost 6 bases and the V segment lost 5 bases, leaving 15 bases of the junction unmatched. This CDR3 is 17 amino acids long. CDR1 is PRHDT, CDR2 FYEKMQ, per germline (reference sequence). The CDR3 region has the DNA TGTGCCAGCAGCCCCACCCCCCGACAGGGACTAGATGAAAAACTGTTTTTT. Protein: CASSPTPRQGLDEKLFF.

This clone has only one observation. The V and J genes are TRBV5-4 and TRBJ2-5; tentatively, D is TRBD2 (5 bases). Germline values: CDR1 SGHNT, CDR2 YYREEE (reference sequence). V dropped 5 bases and J dropped 4 bases, with 15 bases sitting between them. This CDR3 region has 14 residues. In DNA form, the CDR3 reads TGTGCCAGCAGGGCGGACTTGAGGACAGAGACCCAGTACTTC. It yields the protein CASRADLRTETQYF.

The gene calls are TRBV5-1 and TRBJ2-3, with TRBD2 matching 11 bases. Germline V lookup: CDR1 SGHRS, CDR2 YFSETQ. The CDR3 is 18 residues long. V dropped 4 bases and J dropped 0; count of bases not matched to a gene: 10. The CDR3 sequence: CASSLGGLAVLSTDTQYF. Written as DNA, the CDR3 is TGCGCCAGCAGCCTCGGGGGACTAGCGGTCCTTAGCACAGATACGCAGTATTTT.

The chain combines TRBV14 with TRBJ1-1, with TRBD1 matching over 7 bases. Germline-derived CDR1 and CDR2 are SGHDN and FVKESK. The V segment lost 0 bases and the J segment 8 bases; nucleotides outside the gene matches: 6. CDR3 length equals 14 residues. CDR3 in amino acids: CASSQETGLGEAFF. The CDR3 DNA reads TGTGCCAGCAGCCAAGAGACAGGGTTGGGCGAAGCTTTCTTT.

The J gene is TRBJ1-1, the V gene TRBV5-1; D remains ambiguous. V was shortened by 0 bases and J by 1 base, with 16 bases between the two germline ends. Germline values: CDR1 SGHRS, CDR2 YFSETQ. The CDR3 runs to 17 residues. The CDR3 loop is CASSLAYGIPGNTEAFF. The CDR3 DNA reads TGCGCCAGCAGCTTGGCTTACGGGATCCCAGGGAACACTGAAGCTTTCTTT.

This clone was found once. The chain recombines TRBV6-5 with TRBJ1-1, with 8 positions matching TRBD1. From germline, CDR1 is MNHEY and CDR2 SVGAGI. This CDR3 contains 14 residues. V gave up 6 bases and J gave up 5 bases; unmatched junction bases: 8. The CDR3 DNA is TGTGCCAGCAGCAGAGACAGGGGTCGGACTGAAGCTTTCTTT. This sequence encodes CASSRDRGRTEAFF.

The gene calls are TRBV7-6 and TRBJ2-3; TRBD1 aligns across 7 bases. The CDR3 sequence is 14 residues long. Trimming cost V 4 bases and J 5 bases; bases outside gene matches: 6. In germline, CDR1 is SGHVS, CDR2 FNYEAQ. CDR3 sequence reads: CASSYRQGGDTQYF. The CDR3 coding sequence is TGTGCCAGCAGCTACCGACAGGGTGGAGATACGCAGTATTTT.

The CDR3 loop is CASSSASGTAYGYTF. In DNA form, the CDR3 reads TGCGCCAGCAGTTCTGCTTCCGGGACAGCCTATGGCTACACCTTC. This chain joins TRBV10-2 and TRBJ1-2, with 7 bases that match TRBD1. The germline gives CDR1 WSHSY, CDR2 SAAADI. J lost 4 bases, V lost 5 bases, and 10 bases had no gene match. This CDR3 is 15 amino acids long.

This chain joins TRBV3-1 (or the pseudogene TRBV3-2) and TRBJ2-2; D may be TRBD2 (5 bases). This CDR3 has 13 amino acids. V lost 2 bases and J lost 8, with 9 bases in between. Germline V gene sequence: CDR1 LGHDT, CDR2 YNNKEL (reference sequence). CDR3 sequence reads: CASSQFEGGELFF. The CDR3, as DNA: TGTGCCAGCAGCCAATTTGAGGGTGGGGAGCTGTTTTTT.

The chain employs TRBV6-5 and TRBJ1-1; D not resolved. Trimming took 6 bases from V and 5 from J, leaving 13 bases between them. Germline V CDR1 and CDR2: MNHEY, SVGAGI. The CDR3 totals 13 residues. CDR3 sequence reads: CASRPPSGTEAFF. The DNA of the CDR3 is TGTGCCAGCAGGCCTCCTTCGGGGACTGAAGCTTTCTTT.

The rearrangement joins TRBV9 to TRBJ2-7; 7 nucleotides align to TRBD1. This CDR3 spans 15 amino acids. Germline V lookup: CDR1 SGDLS, CDR2 YYNGEE. Trimming cost V 4 bases and J 2 bases; bases outside gene matches: 9. Here the CDR3 reads CASSPLQGSAYEQYF. For the CDR3, the DNA is TGTGCCAGCAGCCCTCTACAGGGGTCCGCCTACGAGCAGTACTTC. Full variable domain (remainder filled in from reference TRBV9 and TRBJ2-7): DSGVTQTPKHLITATGQRVTLRCSPRSGDLSVYWYQQSLDQGLQFLIQYYNGEERAKGNILERFSAQQFPDLHSELNLSSLELGDSALYFCASSPLQGSAYEQYFGPGTRLTVT.

This sequence joins TRBV5-5 and TRBJ1-3; TRBD1 matches 8 bases. The CDR3 is 14 residues long. V gave up 4 bases and J gave up 8 bases; unmatched junction bases: 8. Looked up from germline, CDR1 is SGHKS and CDR2 is YYEKEE (reference sequence). The CDR3 protein is CASSPSGQVDTIYF. As DNA, the CDR3 is TGTGCCAGCAGCCCTTCGGGACAGGTAGACACCATATATTTT.

V is TRBV7-2 and J is TRBJ2-5; 11 nucleotides align to TRBD2. The CDR3 contains 16 residues. CDR1 and CDR2 from the germline V gene are SGHTA and FQGNSA. The ends lost 5 bases at V and 3 bases at J; junction bases unmatched: 8. The CDR3 DNA reads TGTGCCAGCAGCGGAACTAGCGGGGGATTTAAAGAGACCCAGTACTTC. It specifies CASSGTSGGFKETQYF.

V and J are TRBV6-2 or TRBV6-3 and TRBJ2-7, with D tentatively TRBD1 (7 bases). This CDR3 comprises 15 residues. The V end lost 2 bases, the J end lost 2 bases, and 13 bases lay between the germline ends. The germline V gene has CDR1 MNHEY and CDR2 SVGEGT. The CDR3 region is CASSYPDRRAYEQYF. The CDR3 DNA sequence: TGTGCCAGCAGTTACCCGGACAGGAGGGCCTACGAGCAGTACTTC.

The V and J genes are TRBV5-1 and TRBJ2-2; no reliable D call. This CDR3 has 12 amino acids. V dropped 6 bases and J dropped 5 bases, with 8 bases sitting between them. CDR1 SGHRS and CDR2 YFSETQ come from the germline V gene. CDR3 loop: CASTETTGELFF. CDR3 sequence (DNA): TGCGCCAGCACAGAGACAACCGGGGAGCTGTTTTTT.

The rearrangement joins TRBV14 to TRBJ2-5, with a weak D call TRBD1 (6 bases). Germline V gene sequence: CDR1 SGHDN, CDR2 FVKESK. V lost 0 bases and J lost 1, with 18 bases in between. The CDR3 loop spans 18 amino acids. The CDR3 sequence is CASSQDRPGTLLQETQYF. CDR3 DNA: TGTGCCAGCAGCCAAGACCGGCCCGGGACACTCCTCCAAGAGACCCAGTACTTC. Together with reference TRBV14 and TRBJ2-5, the CDR3 gives the full variable domain: EAGVTQFPSHSVIEKGQTVTLRCDPISGHDNLYWYRRVMGKEIKFLLHFVKESKQDESGMPNNRFLAERTGGTYSTLKVQPAELEDSGVYFCASSQDRPGTLLQETQYFGPGTRLLVL.

This sequence joins TRBV5-6 and TRBJ2-3; the match to TRBD1 covers 7 bases. Germline loops: CDR1 SGHDT, CDR2 YYEEEE. Trimming at V came to 4 bases and at J to 4 bases, leaving 6 bases not matched to a gene. The CDR3 runs to 14 residues. The CDR3 DNA reads as TGTGCCAGCAGCGAACAGGGGATTCCAGATACGCAGTATTTT. Translation: CASSEQGIPDTQYF.

This chain uses TRBV6-2 or TRBV6-3 with TRBJ1-6; 9 bases are a match to TRBD1. The CDR3 is 14 residues long. The V and J ends lost 6 bases and 5 bases, in that order; junction bases with no gene match: 2. Germline V lookup: CDR1 MNHEY, CDR2 SVGEGT. In DNA, the CDR3 is TGTGCCAGCAGCTGGACAGGGGATAATTCACCCCTCCACTTT. Translating gives CASSWTGDNSPLHF.

V gene TRBV6-5 combines with J gene TRBJ1-2, with D possibly TRBD1 on 6 matching bases. This CDR3 is built from 15 residues. Germline V gene sequence: CDR1 MNHEY, CDR2 SVGAGI. The V end lost 4 bases, the J end lost 7 bases, and 19 bases lay between the germline ends. CDR3 sequence: CASSSPGGRVGGYTF. CDR3 sequence (DNA): TGTGCCAGCAGTTCCCCGGGGGGCAGGGTTGGTGGCTACACCTTC.

The J gene is TRBJ2-7, the V gene TRBV5-1; 8 nucleotides align to TRBD1. CDR1 and CDR2 (germline): SGHRS, YFSETQ. This CDR3 is built from 14 residues. V was clipped by 5 bases and J by 5 bases; unmatched bases: 9. The CDR3 bases are TGCGCCAGCAGGACTCACGACAGGGGCAACGAGCAGTACTTC. Its protein is CASRTHDRGNEQYF.

The chain joins TRBV11-3 to TRBJ1-1; tentative D call: TRBD1 (5 bases). This CDR3 has 15 amino acids. Looked up from germline, CDR1 is SGHNT and CDR2 is YENEEA. Trimming stripped 4 bases from V and 1 base from J, with 13 bases between. The CDR3 bases are TGTGCCAGCAGCTCCGGACCTACAGGGAACACTGAAGCTTTCTTT. Amino acid sequence: CASSSGPTGNTEAFF. The full variable domain, with the rest looked up from reference TRBV11-3 and TRBJ1-1, is EAGVVQSPRYKIIEKKQPVAFWCNPISGHNTLYWYLQNLGQGPELLIRYENEEAVDDSQLPKDRFSAERLKGVDSTLKIQPAELGDSAVYLCASSSGPTGNTEAFFGQGTRLTVV.

The gene calls are TRBV5-4 and TRBJ2-5; 9 bases are a match to TRBD2. V shed 7 bases, J shed 3 bases, and the junction held 13 bases outside the gene matches. The CDR3 is 16 residues long. The germline V gene has CDR1 SGHNT and CDR2 YYREEE (reference sequence). The CDR3 loop is CASGSRGGPAEETQYF. The CDR3 nucleotides are TGTGCCAGCGGGTCGCGGGGGGGCCCCGCGGAAGAGACCCAGTACTTC.

This clone was recorded many times. The gene calls are TRBV30 and TRBJ1-5; D is possibly TRBD1 (6 bases). V was shortened by 3 bases and J by 5 bases, with 17 bases between the two germline ends. Looked up from germline, CDR1 is GTSNPN and CDR2 is SVGIG (reference sequence). This CDR3 is built from 15 residues. Here the CDR3 reads CAWSPFGPGDQPQHF. The CDR3 nucleotides read TGTGCCTGGAGCCCTTTCGGACCAGGGGATCAGCCCCAGCATTTT.

V usage is TRBV7-3 and J usage is TRBJ2-2; a weak D match, TRBD1 (5 bases). Trimming pared 4 bases from V and 1 base from J, leaving 7 bases between. CDR3 length: 14 residues. The germline V gene encodes CDR1 SGHTA and CDR2 FQGTGA. For the CDR3, the DNA is TGTGCCAGCAGCTCCGACAGGAACACCGGGGAGCTGTTTTTT. Translation gives CASSSDRNTGELFF. The complete variable domain, with remaining parts taken from reference TRBV7-3 and TRBJ2-2, reads GAGVSQTPSNKVTEKGKYVELRCDPISGHTALYWYRQSLGQGPEFLIYFQGTGAADDSGLPNDRFFAVRPEGSVSTLKIQRTERGDSAVYLCASSSDRNTGELFFGEGSRLTVL.

The chain joins TRBV7-8 to TRBJ2-3; D gene ambiguous. The germline V gene has CDR1 SGHVS and CDR2 FQNEAQ. The CDR3 is 14 residues long. Trimming pared 3 bases from V and 0 bases from J, leaving 7 bases between. This chain's CDR3 is CASSFRLSTDTQYF. As DNA, the CDR3 is TGTGCCAGCAGCTTTCGACTTAGCACAGATACGCAGTATTTT.

The V gene is TRBV18, the J gene TRBJ2-2; TRBD1 is a possible D gene (6 bases). Per germline, CDR1 KGHSH and CDR2 LQKENI. V was pared by 3 bases and J by 1 base, with 15 bases between. This CDR3 comprises 17 residues. CDR3 in amino acids: CASSPYKGHLNTGELFF. As DNA, the CDR3 is TGTGCCAGCTCACCGTATAAGGGACACCTGAACACCGGGGAGCTGTTTTTT.